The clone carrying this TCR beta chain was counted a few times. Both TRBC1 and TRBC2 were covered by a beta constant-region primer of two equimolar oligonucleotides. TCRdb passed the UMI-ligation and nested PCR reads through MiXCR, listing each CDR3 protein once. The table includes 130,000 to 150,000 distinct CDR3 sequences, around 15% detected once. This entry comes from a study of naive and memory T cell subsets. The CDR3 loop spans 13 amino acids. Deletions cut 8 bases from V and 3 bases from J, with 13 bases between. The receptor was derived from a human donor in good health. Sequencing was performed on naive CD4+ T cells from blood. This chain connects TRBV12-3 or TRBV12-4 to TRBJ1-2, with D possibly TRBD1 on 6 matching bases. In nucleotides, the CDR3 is TGTGCCAGCGGTACGGGGGGGCACTATGGCTACACCTTC. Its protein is CASGTGGHYGYTF.